Described below is a single T cell receptor (beta chain) sequence and its context. What it binds is unknown. Clones were sequenced by immunoSEQ multiplex PCR, and TCRdb holds only the in-frame ones, with some missing. The sample includes about 61,000 clones, 80% of them seen just once. This specimen belongs to a study of a mutant IDH1 vaccine in newly diagnosed glioma. Germline V gives CDR1 SGHNT, CDR2 YYREEE (reference sequence). The CDR3 spans 15 residues. V dropped 4 bases and J dropped 2 bases, with 10 bases sitting between them. The time point is: week 11, during vaccination. Doses of 300 ug of mutant IDH1 20-mer peptide were given with topical imiquimod.

The sample consisted of PBMCs, taken from a glioma patient whose treatment included an IDH1 peptide vaccine. The rearrangement joins TRBV5-4 to TRBJ2-6; possible D gene TRBD1, 5 bases. This TCR derives from a man aged 45-65 years with glioma. This chain's CDR3 is CASSQQVAGANVLTF. In DNA, the CDR3 is TGTGCCAGCAGCCAACAGGTGGCTGGGGCCAACGTCCTGACTTTC.